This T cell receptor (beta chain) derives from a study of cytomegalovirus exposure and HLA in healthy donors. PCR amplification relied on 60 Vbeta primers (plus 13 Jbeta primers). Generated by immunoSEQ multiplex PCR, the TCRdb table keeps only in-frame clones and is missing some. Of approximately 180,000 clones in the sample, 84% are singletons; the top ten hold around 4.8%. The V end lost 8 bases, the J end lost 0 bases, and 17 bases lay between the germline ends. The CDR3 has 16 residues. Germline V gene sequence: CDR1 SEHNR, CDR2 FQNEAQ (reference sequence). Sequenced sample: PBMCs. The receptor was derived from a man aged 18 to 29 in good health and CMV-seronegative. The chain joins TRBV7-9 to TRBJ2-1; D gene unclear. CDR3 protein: CASHQAPLSSYNEQFF. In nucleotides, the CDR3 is TGTGCCAGCCATCAAGCGCCATTGAGCTCCTACAATGAGCAGTTCTTC.